One TCR beta chain is described in this entry. The antigen remains undetermined. The sample originates from a study of OX40 agonist ivuxolimab in advanced cancers. Study-wide points: CD4+ and CD8+ T cells in blood underwent clonal expansion by week 6 at 0.1 to 3.0 mg/kg.

Method: immunoSEQ multiplex PCR; TCRdb's copy keeps in-frame clones and lacks some. The data show some 74,000 clones, almost 85% seen once. Germline V gene sequence: CDR1 LNHNV, CDR2 YYDKDF (reference sequence). The V end was cut by 1 base, the J end by 4 bases, with 14 bases between. CDR3 size: 16 residues. Source: CD4+ or CD8+ T cells sorted from blood, taken in a trial of the OX40 agonist ivuxolimab. This rearrangement joins TRBV15 to TRBJ2-1; D may match TRBD1 or TRBD2 (5 bases each). The sequence came from an adult with an advanced solid tumor such as melanoma, head and neck, liver or kidney cancer. Here the CDR3 reads CATSRVGLAQYNEQFF. The CDR3 DNA sequence: TGTGCCACCAGCAGAGTGGGGCTAGCTCAATACAATGAGCAGTTCTTC.